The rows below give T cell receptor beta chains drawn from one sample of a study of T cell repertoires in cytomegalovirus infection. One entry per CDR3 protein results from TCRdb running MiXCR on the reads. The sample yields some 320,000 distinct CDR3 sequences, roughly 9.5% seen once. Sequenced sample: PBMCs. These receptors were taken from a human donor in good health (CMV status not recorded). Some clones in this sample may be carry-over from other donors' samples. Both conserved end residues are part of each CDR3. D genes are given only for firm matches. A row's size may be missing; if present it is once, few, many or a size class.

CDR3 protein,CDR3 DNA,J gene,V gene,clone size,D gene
CASSWSSGSTDTQYF,TGTGCCAGCAGCTGGTCTAGCGGGAGCACAGATACGCAGTATTTT,TRBJ2-3,TRBV7-6,many,TRBD2
CASSQKSQGANTEAFF,TGTGCCAGCAGCCAAAAATCTCAGGGCGCGAACACTGAAGCTTTCTTT,TRBJ1-1,TRBV4-2,.,.
CASSPPITDEQFF,TGTGCCAGCAGCCCCCCTATCACCGATGAGCAGTTCTTC,TRBJ2-1,TRBV7-6,many,.
CASSPRGQLGGYTF,TGCGCCAGCAGCCCCCGCGGGCAGTTAGGTGGCTACACCTTC,TRBJ1-2,TRBV4-1,few,.
CANSRPPGLFGTGELFF,TGTGCCAACAGCCGCCCCCCCGGGTTATTCGGAACCGGGGAGCTGTTTTTT,TRBJ2-2,TRBV7-3,.,.
CASRGYTF,TGTGCCAGCAGGGGCTACACCTTC,TRBJ1-2,TRBV2,.,.
CASSRSVEKLFF,TGTGCCAGCAGTCGCTCAGTTGAAAAACTGTTTTTT,TRBJ1-4,TRBV7-6,many,.
CASSLYGTPPDEQYF,TGTGCCAGCAGCTTGTACGGGACGCCCCCAGACGAGCAGTACTTC,TRBJ2-7,TRBV11-2,few,.
CATSDRGQGRETQYF,TGTGCCACCAGTGACCGGGGACAGGGGAGGGAGACCCAGTACTTC,TRBJ2-5,TRBV24-1,many,TRBD1
CASKGGNTEAFF,TGTGCCAGCAAGGGCGGGAACACTGAAGCTTTCTTT,TRBJ1-1,TRBV2,few,.
CASSLQGGVDEQYF,TGTGCCAGCAGCTTGCAGGGGGGTGTTGACGAGCAGTACTTC,TRBJ2-7,TRBV5-4,.,.
CASRMAGGNQPQHF,TGTGCCAGCAGAATGGCGGGAGGCAATCAGCCCCAGCATTTT,TRBJ1-5,TRBV6-5,once,.
CASSYVAGGPTDTQYF,TGTGCCAGCAGTTACGTCGCGGGAGGGCCTACAGATACGCAGTATTTT,TRBJ2-3,TRBV6-2/TRBV6-3,many,TRBD2
CASSSSGRKETQYF,.,TRBJ2-5,TRBV7-2,.,.
CASSEAWSGYEQFF,TGTGCCAGCAGTGAAGCTTGGTCGGGGTACGAGCAGTTCTTC,TRBJ2-1,TRBV6-1,few,.